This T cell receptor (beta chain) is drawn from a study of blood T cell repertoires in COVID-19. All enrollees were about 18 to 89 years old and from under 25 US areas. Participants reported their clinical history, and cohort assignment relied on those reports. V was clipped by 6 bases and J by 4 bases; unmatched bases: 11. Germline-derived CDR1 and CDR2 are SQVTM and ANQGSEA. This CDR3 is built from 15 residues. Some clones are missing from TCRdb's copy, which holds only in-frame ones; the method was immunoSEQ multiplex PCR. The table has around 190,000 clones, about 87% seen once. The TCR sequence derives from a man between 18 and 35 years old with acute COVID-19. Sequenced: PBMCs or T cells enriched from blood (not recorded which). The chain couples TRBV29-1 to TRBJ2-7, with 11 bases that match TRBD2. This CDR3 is CSVLTGTSGTYEQYF. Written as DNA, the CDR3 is TGCAGCGTCCTTACCGGGACTAGCGGAACTTACGAGCAGTACTTC.